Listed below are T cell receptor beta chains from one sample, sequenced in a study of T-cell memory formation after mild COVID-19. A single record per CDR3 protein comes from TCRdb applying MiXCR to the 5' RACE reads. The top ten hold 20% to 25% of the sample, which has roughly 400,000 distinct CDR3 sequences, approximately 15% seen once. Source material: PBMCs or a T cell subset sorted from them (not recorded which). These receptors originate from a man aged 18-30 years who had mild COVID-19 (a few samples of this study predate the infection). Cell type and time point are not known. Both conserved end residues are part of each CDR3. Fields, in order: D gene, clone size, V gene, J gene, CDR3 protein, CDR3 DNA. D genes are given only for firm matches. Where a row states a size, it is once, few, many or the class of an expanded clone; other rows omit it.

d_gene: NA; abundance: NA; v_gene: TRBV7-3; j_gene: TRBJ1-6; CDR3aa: CASSLTANSPLHF; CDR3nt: TGTGCCAGCAGCTTAACGGCTAATTCACCCCTCCACTTT
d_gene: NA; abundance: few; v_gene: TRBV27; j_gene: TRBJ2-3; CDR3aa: CASSYPHTDTQYF; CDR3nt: TGTGCCAGCAGTTATCCCCACACAGATACGCAGTATTTT
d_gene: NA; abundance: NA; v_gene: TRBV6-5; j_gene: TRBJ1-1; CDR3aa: CASRPGFMNTEAFF; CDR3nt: TGTGCCAGCAGACCGGGGTTCATGAACACTGAAGCTTTCTTT
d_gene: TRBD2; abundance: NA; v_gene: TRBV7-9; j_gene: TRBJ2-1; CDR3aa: CASSRHSGGLGNEQFF; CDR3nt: TGTGCCAGCAGCCGTCATAGCGGGGGGTTAGGCAATGAGCAGTTCTTC
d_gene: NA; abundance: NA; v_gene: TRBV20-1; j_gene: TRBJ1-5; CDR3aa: CSARLGHPFSNQPQHF; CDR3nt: TGCAGTGCTAGGTTGGGACACCCATTTAGCAATCAGCCCCAGCATTTT
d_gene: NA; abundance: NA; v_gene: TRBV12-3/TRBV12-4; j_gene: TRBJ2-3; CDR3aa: CASSFGDRDTDTQYF; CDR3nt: TGTGCCAGCAGTTTTGGCGACCGGGACACAGATACGCAGTATTTT
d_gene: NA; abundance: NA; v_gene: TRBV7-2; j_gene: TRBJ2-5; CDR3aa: CATSRGAETQYF; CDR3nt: TGTGCCACCAGCCGGGGGGCGGAGACCCAGTACTTC
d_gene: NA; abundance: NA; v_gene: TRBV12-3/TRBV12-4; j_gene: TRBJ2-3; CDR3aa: CASSTDSTVSTDTQYF; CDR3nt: TGTGCCAGCAGTACGGACAGTACCGTAAGCACAGATACGCAGTATTTT
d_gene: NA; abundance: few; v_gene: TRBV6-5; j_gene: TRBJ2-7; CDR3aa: CASSYGREAIYEQYF; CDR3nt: TGTGCCAGCAGTTACGGTAGGGAGGCGATCTACGAGCAGTACTTC
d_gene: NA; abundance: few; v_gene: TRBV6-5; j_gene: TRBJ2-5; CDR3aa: CASSYSVGLSVKETQYF; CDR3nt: TGTGCCAGCAGTTACTCAGTCGGTCTGAGTGTTAAGGAGACCCAGTACTTC
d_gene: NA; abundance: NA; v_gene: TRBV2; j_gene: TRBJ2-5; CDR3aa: CASTVRQETQYF; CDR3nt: TGTGCCAGCACAGTCCGGCAAGAGACCCAGTACTTC
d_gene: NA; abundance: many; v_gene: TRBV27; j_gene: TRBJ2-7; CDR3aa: CASSLSMGNEQYF; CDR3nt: TGTGCCAGCAGTTTATCTATGGGGAACGAGCAGTACTTC
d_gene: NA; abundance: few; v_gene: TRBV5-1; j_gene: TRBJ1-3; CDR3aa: CASSSGLSSGNTIYF; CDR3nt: TGCGCCAGCAGCTCCGGACTGAGCTCTGGAAACACCATATATTTT
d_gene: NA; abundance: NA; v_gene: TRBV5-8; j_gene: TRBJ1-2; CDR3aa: CASSSSTGWYGYTF; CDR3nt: TGTGCCAGCAGCTCATCAACAGGGTGGTATGGCTACACCTTC
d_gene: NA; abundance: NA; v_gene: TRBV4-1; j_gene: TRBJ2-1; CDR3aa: CASSRRPGPTRDEQFF; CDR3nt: TGCGCCAGCAGCCGTAGACCGGGACCCACGAGGGATGAGCAGTTCTTC
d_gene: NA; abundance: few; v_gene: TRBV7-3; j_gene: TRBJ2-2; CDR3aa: CASSLTAATGELFF; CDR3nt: TGTGCCAGCAGCTTAACAGCGGCTACCGGGGAGCTGTTTTTT
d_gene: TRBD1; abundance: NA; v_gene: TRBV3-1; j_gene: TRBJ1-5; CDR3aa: CASSSTGGGPQHF; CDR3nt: TGTGCCAGCAGCTCGACAGGGGGGGGGCCCCAGCATTTT
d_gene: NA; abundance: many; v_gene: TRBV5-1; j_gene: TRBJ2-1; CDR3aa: CASSLEGAQFF; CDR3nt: TGCGCCAGCAGCTTGGAAGGGGCGCAGTTCTTC
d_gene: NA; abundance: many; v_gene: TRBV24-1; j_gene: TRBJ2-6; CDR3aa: CATSDFSSGANVLTF; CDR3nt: TGTGCCACCAGTGATTTCAGCTCTGGGGCCAACGTCCTGACTTTC
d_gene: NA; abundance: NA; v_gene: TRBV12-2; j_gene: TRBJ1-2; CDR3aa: CASRLEMAAVGGYTF; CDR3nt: TGTGCAAGTCGCTTAGAAATGGCGGCGGTAGGTGGCTACACCTTC
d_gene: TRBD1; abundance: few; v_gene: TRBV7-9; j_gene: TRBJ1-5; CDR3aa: CASSSDRGLVSVQPQHF; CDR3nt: TGTGCCAGCAGCTCCGACAGGGGGCTAGTTTCGGTTCAGCCCCAGCATTTT
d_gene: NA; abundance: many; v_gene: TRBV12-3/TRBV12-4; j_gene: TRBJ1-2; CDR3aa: CASSLALLGQHGYTF; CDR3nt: TGTGCCAGCAGTTTAGCGCTGCTCGGACAGCATGGCTACACCTTC